This T cell receptor (beta chain) came from a study of blood T cell repertoires in COVID-19. On the study more broadly: There were acute and convalescent COVID-19 samples, and they came from the United States, Italy and Spain. T cells, B-cell-depleted T cells, or PBMCs supplied cDNA or gDNA.

Study processing details: The authors estimated nucleated cell counts from reference gene primer amplification. Sequencing was performed with immunoSEQ multiplex PCR; in TCRdb, only in-frame clones are kept and a portion is missing. That table gives V, J and clone size, and the DNA gave D and trimming. The sample gives some 130,000 clones, roughly two thirds of which show up once; 1.9% is in the top ten. The CDR3 runs 15 residues. Trimming shortened V by 4 bases and J by 10 bases, and 20 bases separated the two germline ends. Germline CDR1 SGHDN, CDR2 FVKESK. V usage is TRBV14 and J usage is TRBJ2-1; D possibly corresponds to TRBD1 (6 bases). The specimen sequenced was peripheral blood. The source is an older woman with acute or convalescent COVID-19. The CDR3 spells CASSLLALQGSEQFF. In nucleotides, the CDR3 is TGTGCCAGCAGCCTCCTCGCACTACAGGGTAGCGAGCAGTTCTTC.